Presented here are 23 T cell receptor beta chains from one specimen sequenced in a study of siplizumab effects on memory and regulatory T cells. Sequenced by immunoSEQ multiplex PCR; TCRdb stores in-frame clones only, minus some. The sample carries more than 75,000 clones, roughly 93% recorded once. Sequencing input: CD8+ T cells sorted from blood. The origin of the receptors is a human donor in good health.

This rearrangement joins TRBV9 to TRBJ2-1; no firm D call. Germline V lookup: CDR1 SGDLS, CDR2 YYNGEE. V shed 3 bases and J shed 5 bases, with 12 bases lying between them. The length of the CDR3 is 14 residues. Written as DNA, the CDR3 is TGTGCCAGCAGCGACAAAAGCCTCAACAATGAGCAGTTCTTC. Its translation: CASSDKSLNNEQFF.

The chain is built from TRBV27 and TRBJ1-1, with TRBD1 matching over 11 bases. This CDR3 is built from 15 residues. Losses at the gene ends were 3 bases for V and 5 bases for J; bases not matched to a gene: 5. Germline V lookup: CDR1 MNHEY, CDR2 SMNVEV (reference sequence). The CDR3 DNA reads TGTGCCAGCAGTTTCGGGACAGGGGGAAATACTGAAGCTTTCTTT. Residues: CASSFGTGGNTEAFF.

This chain connects TRBV2 to TRBJ1-1; D unclear. V lost 0 bases, J lost 0 bases, and 14 bases lay in between. This CDR3 has 17 amino acids. Germline loops: CDR1 SNHLY, CDR2 FYNNEI. The DNA for the CDR3 is TGTGCCAGCAGTGAAGCGCTTTGGCAGCTTATGAACACTGAAGCTTTCTTT. Its translation: CASSEALWQLMNTEAFF. The variable domain in full, with the rest retrieved from reference TRBV2 and TRBJ1-1, is EPEVTQTPSHQVTQMGQEVILRCVPISNHLYFYWYRQILGQKVEFLVSFYNNEISEKSEIFDDQFSVERPDGSNFTLKIRSTKLEDSAMYFCASSEALWQLMNTEAFFGQGTRLTVV.

The CDR3 DNA reads as TGCGCCAGCAGTCGGGGACTGGAGCAGTTCTTC. Its translation: CASSRGLEQFF. The chain uses TRBV5-1 and TRBJ2-1; possible D gene TRBD2, 6 bases. Between the trimmed V and J ends, which lost 5 bases and 10 bases, there was a span of 10 bases. Germline-derived CDR1 and CDR2 are SGHRS and YFSETQ. The CDR3 length is 11 residues.

The table lists this clone with a count of one. Here the CDR3 reads CASSLGRVATTEAFF. As DNA, the CDR3 is TGTGCCAGCAGTCTCGGCCGGGTCGCGACCACTGAAGCTTTCTTT. The chain joins TRBV6-5 to TRBJ1-1; D is unresolved. CDR1 and CDR2 from the germline V gene are MNHEY and SVGAGI. The V end was cut by 5 bases, the J end by 4 bases, with 17 bases between. This CDR3 has 15 residues.

The chain carries TRBV9 and TRBJ2-3; maybe TRBD2 (5 bases). Trimming removed 4 bases at V and 1 base at J, with 13 bases between. The CDR3 covers 15 residues. CDR1 and CDR2 (germline): SGDLS, YYNGEE. The CDR3 is CASSLGGSRTDTQYF. The CDR3 bases are TGTGCCAGCAGCCTAGGAGGTTCTCGCACAGATACGCAGTATTTT.

This clone appeared a few times. The chain uses TRBV10-1 and TRBJ2-3; TRBD2 matches at 10 bases. The CDR3 runs 13 residues. J gave up 4 bases and V 6 bases, and 1 base lay outside the gene matches. Looked up from germline, CDR1 is WNHNN and CDR2 is SYGVQD (reference sequence). CDR3 sequence (DNA): TGCGCCAGCAGCCTAGCGGGGGCAGATACGCAGTATTTT. Its protein is CASSLAGADTQYF.

The chain joins TRBV6-6 to TRBJ2-7; possibly TRBD2 for D (6 bases). Per germline, CDR1 MNHNY and CDR2 SVGAGI (reference sequence). Between the trimmed V and J ends, which lost 7 bases and 4 bases, there was a span of 17 bases. This CDR3 has 14 amino acids. CDR3 region: CASNPGDSYYEQYF. For the CDR3, the DNA is TGTGCCAGCAATCCGGGGGATTCCTATTACGAGCAGTACTTC.

The rearrangement links TRBV2 to TRBJ2-3; TRBD1 matches 8 bases. Germline lookup yields CDR1 SNHLY and CDR2 FYNNEI. Losses at the gene ends were 2 bases for V and 5 bases for J; bases not matched to a gene: 9. This CDR3 spans 16 amino acids. CDR3 nucleotides: TGTGCCAGCAGTGAAATCGACGCAGGGGGCAAAGATACGCAGTATTTT. As protein: CASSEIDAGGKDTQYF.

This chain uses TRBV6-6 with TRBJ1-2; D gene unclear. Trimming removed 7 bases from V and 10 bases from J, with 13 bases in between. Germline V gene sequence: CDR1 MNHNY, CDR2 SVGAGI (reference sequence). CDR3 length: 11 amino acids. CDR3 sequence reads: CASTLGSSYTF. The CDR3 coding sequence is TGTGCCAGCACCCTAGGATCTTCCTACACCTTC.

The rearrangement links TRBV19 to TRBJ1-2; possibly TRBD1 for D (6 bases). V gave up 3 bases and J gave up 7 bases, with 15 bases separating them. Germline V gene lookup returns CDR1 LNHDA and CDR2 SQIVND (reference sequence). This CDR3 has 14 amino acids. CDR3 loop: CASSIGFGGSGYTF. CDR3 DNA: TGTGCCAGTAGTATCGGGTTCGGGGGCTCTGGCTACACCTTC.

This chain connects TRBV5-1 to TRBJ1-2; 7 bases are a match to TRBD1. Trimming took 5 bases from V and 6 from J; bases not matched to a gene: 7. CDR1 SGHRS and CDR2 YFSETQ come from the germline V gene. This CDR3 has 13 amino acids. In DNA, the CDR3 is TGCGCCAGCAGATCTGACAGGGAGGATGGCTACACCTTC. Protein product: CASRSDREDGYTF.

CDR3 nucleotides: TGTGCCAGCAGCTTGTTAGCGGGGGGGACCGAGCAGTTCTTC. Its protein is CASSLLAGGTEQFF. The chain links TRBV5-4 to TRBJ2-1; 11 bases are shared with TRBD2. After removal of 1 base from V and 10 bases from J, the junction contained 4 bases not matched to a gene. Germline-derived CDR1 and CDR2 are SGHNT and YYREEE (reference sequence). This CDR3 contains 14 residues.

This clone has a handful of counts. The rearrangement links TRBV2 to TRBJ1-4; D might be TRBD1 (5 bases). Germline V gene sequence: CDR1 SNHLY, CDR2 FYNNEI. The V end lost 6 bases, the J end lost 5 bases, and 10 bases lay between the germline ends. The CDR3 consists of 13 residues. In nucleotides, the CDR3 is TGTGCCAGCAGGACAGTGGGCAATGAAAAACTGTTTTTT. It specifies CASRTVGNEKLFF.

The chain joins TRBV10-3 to TRBJ2-7; D not resolved. The CDR3 covers 14 residues. Trimming removed 0 bases at V and 2 bases at J, with 8 bases between. Germline V gene data show CDR1 as ENHRY and CDR2 as SYGVKD. CDR3 sequence reads: CAISESLTPYEQYF. CDR3 nucleotide sequence: TGTGCCATCAGTGAGTCGTTGACTCCCTACGAGCAGTACTTC.

V is TRBV13 and J is TRBJ2-7; TRBD1 is a possible D gene (5 bases). V was shortened by 3 bases and J by 5 bases, with 8 bases between the two germline ends. In germline, CDR1 is PRHDT, CDR2 FYEKMQ (reference sequence). The CDR3 has 12 amino acids. CDR3 in DNA: TGTGCCAGCAGCTTCGACAGTAACGAGCAGTACTTC. Residues: CASSFDSNEQYF.

The chain uses TRBV7-3 and TRBJ2-1; D is unclear. V was clipped by 2 bases and J by 6 bases, with 8 bases between them. Germline V lookup: CDR1 SGHTA, CDR2 FQGTGA. This CDR3 is 13 amino acids long. The CDR3 region is CASSLVPPNEQFF. The DNA for the CDR3 is TGTGCCAGCAGCTTAGTCCCCCCCAATGAGCAGTTCTTC.

V and J are TRBV9 and TRBJ2-6; 7 bases align to TRBD2. From germline, CDR1 is SGDLS and CDR2 YYNGEE. V lost 0 bases, J lost 2 bases, and 2 bases stayed unmatched. This CDR3 is built from 16 residues. The CDR3 loop reads CASSVGAGAGANVLTF. DNA of the CDR3: TGTGCCAGCAGCGTAGGGGCGGGGGCTGGGGCCAACGTCCTGACTTTC.

Remarks on this clone: The junction departs from germline at one end; a sequencing error may be responsible. The chain uses TRBV19 and TRBJ2-7, with D possibly TRBD1 on 6 matching bases. The CDR3 contains 13 residues. Per the germline V gene, CDR1 is LNHDA and CDR2 is SQIVND (reference sequence). This CDR3 reads CASTSRGSHEQYF. CDR3 DNA: TGTGCCAGTACGAGCAGGGGCTCCCACGAGCAGTACTTC.

The J gene is TRBJ2-1, the V gene TRBV27; 7 positions agree with TRBD2. The CDR3 contains 16 residues. Trimming removed 2 bases from V and 5 bases from J; junction bases left unmatched: 9. Germline CDR1 reads MNHEY; CDR2 reads SMNVEV (reference sequence). CDR3 amino acids: CASSLDGDYQNNEQFF. The CDR3 coding sequence is TGTGCCAGCAGTTTAGATGGGGACTACCAGAACAATGAGCAGTTCTTC.

The rearrangement joins TRBV7-3 to TRBJ2-1; D is ambiguous. Trimming shortened V by 2 bases and J by 4 bases, and 6 bases separated the two germline ends. CDR1 and CDR2 (germline): SGHTA, FQGTGA. The CDR3 length is 13 residues. CDR3 in DNA: TGTGCCAGCAGCTTACAGAGTTACAATGAGCAGTTCTTC. Amino acids: CASSLQSYNEQFF.

The chain employs TRBV9 and TRBJ1-5; D unresolved. Germline V gives CDR1 SGDLS, CDR2 YYNGEE. The ends were cut back, 0 bases at V and 2 bases at J, with 6 bases in the middle. CDR3 length equals 14 residues. CDR3 residues: CASSVAGGNQPQHF. CDR3 DNA: TGTGCCAGCAGCGTAGCCGGGGGCAATCAGCCCCAGCATTTT.

CDR3 region: CASRSLSSGSGEQFF. The CDR3 coding sequence is TGTGCCAGCAGGTCACTCTCTAGCGGGAGTGGTGAGCAGTTCTTC. This rearrangement joins TRBV7-9 to TRBJ2-1; 10 nucleotides align to TRBD2. The CDR3 is 15 amino acids. Germline CDR1 and CDR2: SEHNR and FQNEAQ (reference sequence). Trimming at V came to 6 bases and at J to 9 bases, leaving 11 bases not matched to a gene.